This T cell receptor (beta chain) originates from a study of early T cells in non-severe SARS-CoV-2 infection. This clonotype has a handful of counts. The CDR3 loop spans 14 amino acids. Trimming removed 2 bases at V and 10 bases at J, with 15 bases between. From germline, CDR1 is MDHEN and CDR2 SYDVKM. TCRdb used MiXCR to reprocess the 5' RACE reads, holding one entry per CDR3 protein. Of over 75,000 distinct CDR3 sequences in the sample, 15% were seen once. This sequence was found in an adult who was a healthcare worker with PCR-confirmed SARS-CoV-2 infection or an uninfected control (not recorded which). This chain joins TRBV28 and TRBJ2-1; D uncertain. The specimen sequenced was whole blood. DNA of the CDR3: TGTGCCAGCAGTTTACCGATAGGTTCGCGCGAGCAGTTCTTC. Its protein product is CASSLPIGSREQFF.